This T cell receptor (beta chain) was sequenced for a study of spatial heterogeneity in lung cancer. Unique molecular identifiers tagged every individual TCR cDNA molecule. Using its own MiXCR run on the 5' RACE reads, TCRdb lists one record per CDR3 protein. The table has more than 5,500 distinct CDR3 sequences, more than 4% seen once; the top ten hold about a quarter. The CDR3 contains 16 residues. V dropped 0 bases and J dropped 4; count of bases not matched to a gene: 7. CDR1 is SGHDN and CDR2 is FVKESK in the germline V gene. A remark on this clonotype: Its cognate antigen is unknown.

Findings and caveats of the study: Tumoral mutation counts were tracked by counts of expanded intratumoral alpha and beta TCRs.

Time point indicated: sample taken at primary tumor resection. The donor group consisted of roughly 70 patients who had untreated, early-stage non-small cell lung cancer. This sequence was found in a male donor with early-stage non-small cell lung cancer. V and J are TRBV14 and TRBJ2-5; 8 nucleotides agree with TRBD1. The source material was lung tumor tissue, sampled at surgery. DNA for the CDR3: TGTGCCAGCAGCCAAGAGGGCAGGGGGCCGGGAGAGACCCAGTACTTC. Its protein product is CASSQEGRGPGETQYF.